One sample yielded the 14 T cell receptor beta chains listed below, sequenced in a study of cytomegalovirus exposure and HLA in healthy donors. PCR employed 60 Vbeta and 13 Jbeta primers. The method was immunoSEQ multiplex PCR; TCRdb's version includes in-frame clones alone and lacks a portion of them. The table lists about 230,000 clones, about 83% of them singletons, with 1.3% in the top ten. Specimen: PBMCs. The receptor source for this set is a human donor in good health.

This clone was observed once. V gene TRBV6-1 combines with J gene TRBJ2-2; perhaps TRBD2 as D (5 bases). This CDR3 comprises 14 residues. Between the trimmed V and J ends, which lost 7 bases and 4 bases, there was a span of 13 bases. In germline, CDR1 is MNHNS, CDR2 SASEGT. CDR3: CASTNGGPTGELFF. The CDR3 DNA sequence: TGTGCCAGCACTAATGGAGGCCCCACCGGGGAGCTGTTTTTT.

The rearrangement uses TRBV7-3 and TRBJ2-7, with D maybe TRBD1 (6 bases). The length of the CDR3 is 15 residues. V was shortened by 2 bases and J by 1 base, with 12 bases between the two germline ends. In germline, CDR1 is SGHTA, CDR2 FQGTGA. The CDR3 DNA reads TGTGCCAGCAGCTTAGGGCCAGGGGAATCCTACGAGCAGTACTTC. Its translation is CASSLGPGESYEQYF.

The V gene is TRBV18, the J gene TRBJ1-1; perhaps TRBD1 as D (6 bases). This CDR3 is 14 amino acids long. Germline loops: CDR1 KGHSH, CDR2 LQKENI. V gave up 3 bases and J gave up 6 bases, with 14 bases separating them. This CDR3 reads CASSPGPQGSEAFF. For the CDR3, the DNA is TGTGCCAGCTCACCTGGCCCGCAGGGGTCTGAAGCTTTCTTT.

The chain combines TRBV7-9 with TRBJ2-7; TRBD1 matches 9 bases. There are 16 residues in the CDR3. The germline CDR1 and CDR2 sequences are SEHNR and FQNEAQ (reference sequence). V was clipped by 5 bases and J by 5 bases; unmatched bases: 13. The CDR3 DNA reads TGTGCCAGCAGCCCCCACTCCGGGACAGGGAGGAACGAGCAGTACTTC. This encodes CASSPHSGTGRNEQYF.

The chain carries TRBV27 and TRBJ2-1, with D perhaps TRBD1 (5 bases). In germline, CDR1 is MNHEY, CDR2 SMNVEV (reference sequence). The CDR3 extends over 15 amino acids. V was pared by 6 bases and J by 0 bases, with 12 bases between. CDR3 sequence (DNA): TGTGCCAGCAGCCTAGGGGAAAGCTCCTACAATGAGCAGTTCTTC. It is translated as CASSLGESSYNEQFF.

The CDR3 spells CASGETGRYGYTF. The CDR3 region has the DNA TGTGCCAGCGGGGAAACAGGGCGCTATGGCTACACCTTC. The rearrangement uses TRBV25-1 and TRBJ1-2; perhaps TRBD1 as D (6 bases). Germline values: CDR1 MGHDK, CDR2 SYGVNS. The V end lost 8 bases, the J end lost 4 bases, and 14 bases lay between the germline ends. The CDR3 has 13 residues.

Here the CDR3 reads CATRTGEVWEQYF. The CDR3 coding sequence is TGTGCCACCCGAACAGGGGAGGTTTGGGAGCAGTACTTC. The gene calls are TRBV10-3 and TRBJ2-7; possible D gene TRBD1, 7 bases. CDR1 and CDR2 (germline): ENHRY, SYGVKD. With 10 bases removed from V and 7 bases from J, the gap between germline ends came to 20 bases. This CDR3 has 13 amino acids.

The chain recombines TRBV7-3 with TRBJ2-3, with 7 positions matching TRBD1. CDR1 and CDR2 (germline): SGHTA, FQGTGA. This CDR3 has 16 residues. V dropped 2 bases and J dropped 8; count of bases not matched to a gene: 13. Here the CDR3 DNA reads TGTGCCAGCAGCTTATCCGGACAGGTCGGATCTCGTACGCAGTATTTT. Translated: CASSLSGQVGSRTQYF.

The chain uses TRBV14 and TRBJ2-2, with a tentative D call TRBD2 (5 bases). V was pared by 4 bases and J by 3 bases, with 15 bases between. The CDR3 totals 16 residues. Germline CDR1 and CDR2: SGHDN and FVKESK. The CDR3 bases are TGTGCCAGCAGCCCGGACCGAGGGTTAGACACCGGGGAGCTGTTTTTT. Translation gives CASSPDRGLDTGELFF.

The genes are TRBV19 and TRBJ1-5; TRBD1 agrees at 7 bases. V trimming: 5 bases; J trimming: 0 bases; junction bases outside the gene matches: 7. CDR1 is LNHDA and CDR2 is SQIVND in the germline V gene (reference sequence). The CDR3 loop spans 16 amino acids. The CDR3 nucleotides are TGTGCCAGTAGTGACGGGACAGCAAATAGCAATCAGCCCCAGCATTTT. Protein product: CASSDGTANSNQPQHF. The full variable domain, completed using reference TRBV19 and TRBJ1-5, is DGGITQSPKYLFRKEGQNVTLSCEQNLNHDAMYWYRQDPGQGLRLIYYSQIVNDFQKGDIAEGYSVSREKKESFPLTVTSAQKNPTAFYLCASSDGTANSNQPQHFGDGTRLSIL.

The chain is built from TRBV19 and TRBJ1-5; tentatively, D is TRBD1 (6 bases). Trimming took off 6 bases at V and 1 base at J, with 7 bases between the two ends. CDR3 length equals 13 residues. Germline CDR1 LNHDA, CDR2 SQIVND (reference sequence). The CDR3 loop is CASRQGSNQPQHF. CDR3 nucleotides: TGTGCCAGTAGGCAGGGGAGCAATCAGCCCCAGCATTTT.

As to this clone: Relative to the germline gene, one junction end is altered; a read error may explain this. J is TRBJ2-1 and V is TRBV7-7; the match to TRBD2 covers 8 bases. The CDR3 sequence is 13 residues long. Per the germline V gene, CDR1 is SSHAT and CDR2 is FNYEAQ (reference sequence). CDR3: CASSARGGNEQFF. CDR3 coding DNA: TGTGCTAGCAGCGCCCGGGGGGGCAATGAGCAGTTCTTC.

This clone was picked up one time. The CDR3 spells CAWSWRYNEQFF. The CDR3 DNA sequence: TGTGCCTGGAGTTGGCGGTACAATGAGCAGTTCTTC. The chain is built from TRBV30 and TRBJ2-1, with unresolved D. V lost 2 bases, J lost 4 bases, and 6 bases lay in between. Germline values: CDR1 GTSNPN, CDR2 SVGIG (reference sequence). CDR3 size: 12 residues.

CDR3 sequence (DNA): TGCGCCAGCAGCTTGGGACAGGGCATTGGCTACACCTTC. Translating it yields CASSLGQGIGYTF. The chain is built from TRBV5-1 and TRBJ1-2; 7 bases line up with TRBD1. The length of the CDR3 is 13 residues. J lost 7 bases, V lost 0 bases, and 3 bases had no gene match. CDR1 SGHRS and CDR2 YFSETQ come from the germline V gene.